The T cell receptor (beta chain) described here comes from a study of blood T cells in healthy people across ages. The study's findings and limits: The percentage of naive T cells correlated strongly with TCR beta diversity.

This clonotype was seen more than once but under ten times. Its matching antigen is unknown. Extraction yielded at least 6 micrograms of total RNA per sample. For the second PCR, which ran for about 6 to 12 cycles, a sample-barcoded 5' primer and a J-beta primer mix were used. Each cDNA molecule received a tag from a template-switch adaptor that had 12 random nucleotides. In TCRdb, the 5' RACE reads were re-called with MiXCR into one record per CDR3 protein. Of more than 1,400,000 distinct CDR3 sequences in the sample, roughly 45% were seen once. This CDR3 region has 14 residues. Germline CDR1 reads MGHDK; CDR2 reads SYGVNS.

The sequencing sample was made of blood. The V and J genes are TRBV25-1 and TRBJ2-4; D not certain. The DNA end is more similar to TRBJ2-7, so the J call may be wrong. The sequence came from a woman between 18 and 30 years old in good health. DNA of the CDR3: TGTGCCAGCAGTGATCTGCGGACGGGCTACGAGCAGTACTTC. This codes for CASSDLRTGYEQYF.